Listed below are T cell receptor beta chains from one sample, sequenced in a study of blood T cell repertoires in COVID-19. Sequencing was performed with immunoSEQ multiplex PCR; in TCRdb, only in-frame clones are kept and a portion is missing. The sample carries about 140,000 clones, approximately 87% recorded once. The material sequenced was peripheral blood. These receptors were collected from a woman between 40 and 55 years old with acute or convalescent COVID-19. The CDR3 runs from the conserved cysteine through the conserved F or W. The order of the fields is CDR3 DNA, CDR3 protein, V gene, clone size, J gene, D gene. A D gene is named only where the DNA matches it firmly. The size field is filled for only some rows; it gives once, few, many or a size class.

TGCGCCAGCAGCCAAGAGACAGGGCCTCAGCCCCAGCATTTT,CASSQETGPQPQHF,TRBV4-3,NA,TRBJ1-5,TRBD1
TGTGCCGTACATAGCGGGGTCGAGACAGATACGCAGTATTTT,CAVHSGVETDTQYF,TRBV24-1,once,TRBJ2-3,TRBD2
TGTGCCAGCGGGGAAGGGGGCTCCTATAATTCACCCCTCCACTTT,CASGEGGSYNSPLHF,TRBV7-8,NA,TRBJ1-6,NA
TGTGCCAGCAGCAACGGAGACAGGGGTTCTTATGAAAAACTGTTTTTT,CASSNGDRGSYEKLFF,TRBV7-8,NA,TRBJ1-4,TRBD1
TGTGCCAGCGGGGGGGCCTACAATGAGCAGTTCTTC,CASGGAYNEQFF,TRBV3-1/TRBV3-2,NA,TRBJ2-1,TRBD2
TGTGCCCTGGGACAGGGGGACTATGGCTACACCTTC,CALGQGDYGYTF,TRBV28,few,TRBJ1-2,TRBD1
TGTGCCAGCAGCCGGAACGGGGGAACCTACGAGCAGTACTTC,CASSRNGGTYEQYF,TRBV27,NA,TRBJ2-7,NA
TGTGCCAGCAGTGGGACAGGGAGGTTTCAGCCCCAGCATTTT,CASSGTGRFQPQHF,TRBV2,once,TRBJ1-5,TRBD1
TGTGCCAGTAGTGTTAGCGGGAGGATCGACTACAATGAGCAGTTCTTC,CASSVSGRIDYNEQFF,TRBV19,NA,TRBJ2-1,TRBD2
TGTGCCAGCCAGCCTCGAGCGGGCTACCAAGAGACCCAGTACTTC,CASQPRAGYQETQYF,TRBV7-2,NA,TRBJ2-5,NA
TGTGCCAGCAGTTACTCGATTACGGCTAGCGAGACCCAGTACTTC,CASSYSITASETQYF,TRBV6-5,once,TRBJ2-5,NA
TGTGCCATCAGGGGAGTCGGAGAGACCCAGTACTTC,CAIRGVGETQYF,TRBV10-3,NA,TRBJ2-5,NA
TGTGCCAGCTGGCGGGAGGCCCCGAACACCGGGGAGCTGTTTTTT,CASWREAPNTGELFF,TRBV6-5,NA,TRBJ2-2,TRBD2
TGTGCCAGCAGACCCGGGACAGCAACTTACGAGCAGTACTTC,CASRPGTATYEQYF,TRBV7-9,NA,TRBJ2-7,TRBD1
TGTGCAAGTCGCTCGGACAGGGGGGATGAAAAACTGTTTTTT,CASRSDRGDEKLFF,TRBV12-2,few,TRBJ1-4,NA
TGTGCCAGTAGTATAGTTTACTCATACAATGAGCAGTTCTTC,CASSIVYSYNEQFF,TRBV19,NA,TRBJ2-1,NA
TGTGCCAGCAGTTATGAGGCAGAGACTAACTATGGCTACACCTTC,CASSYEAETNYGYTF,TRBV6-2/TRBV6-3,NA,TRBJ1-2,NA
TGTGCCAGCGAGGAGGGGGGGATTGAAAAACTGTTTTTT,CASEEGGIEKLFF,TRBV6-5,once,TRBJ1-4,NA
TGTGCCAGCAGCCCCGGGGGGGCAGGGGGAATGAACACTGAAGCTTTCTTT,CASSPGGAGGMNTEAFF,TRBV28,NA,TRBJ1-1,TRBD1
TGTGCCAGTAGTCCCCGGACGTCGGGGACCGGGGAGCTGTTTTTT,CASSPRTSGTGELFF,TRBV19,NA,TRBJ2-2,NA
TGCGCCAGCAGCCACCCCGGACAGGGGGCCAACGAGCAGTACTTC,CASSHPGQGANEQYF,TRBV4-1,NA,TRBJ2-7,TRBD1
TGTGCCAGCAGCCAAGTCACAGGGGCCAGGGGCTACACCTTC,CASSQVTGARGYTF,TRBV3-1/TRBV3-2,NA,TRBJ1-2,TRBD1
TGTGCCAGCAGTCAACAGGGAACAGATACGCAGTATTTT,CASSQQGTDTQYF,TRBV6-5,NA,TRBJ2-3,NA
TGTGCCTGGAGGCCCTGGACATCGGGACAGCTCTACAATGAGCAGTTCTTC,CAWRPWTSGQLYNEQFF,TRBV30,NA,TRBJ2-1,TRBD1
TGTGCCAGCAGCTTCCAGGGTGGGAACACTGAAGCTTTCTTT,CASSFQGGNTEAFF,TRBV7-3,NA,TRBJ1-1,NA
TGTGCCACCAGAGGGCAGGGGGCTAACTATGGCTACACCTTC,CATRGQGANYGYTF,TRBV27,NA,TRBJ1-2,TRBD1
TGTGCCAGCTTCAGGGATAATGAGCAGTTCTTC,CASFRDNEQFF,TRBV2,NA,TRBJ2-1,NA
TGCGCCAGCAGCCACCTCAAGGGACAGGGGGCGAGCGAAAAACTGTTTTTT,CASSHLKGQGASEKLFF,TRBV4-1,NA,TRBJ1-4,TRBD1
TGTGCCAGCAGCGACAACACAGATACGCAGTATTTT,CASSDNTDTQYF,TRBV27,NA,TRBJ2-3,NA
TGTGCCAGCAGTGAACACAGGGTCCCGGGCACTGAAGCTTTCTTT,CASSEHRVPGTEAFF,TRBV25-1,NA,TRBJ1-1,NA
TGTGCCAGCAGCCAACAGGGTTTAGGTGGCTACACCTTC,CASSQQGLGGYTF,TRBV7-3,NA,TRBJ1-2,NA
TGTGCCAGTAGTACCCGGACAGAGATTAGCAATCAGCCCCAGCATTTT,CASSTRTEISNQPQHF,TRBV19,once,TRBJ1-5,NA
TGTGCCAGCAGGCAGGGGGTCTCCAATTATGGCTACACCTTC,CASRQGVSNYGYTF,TRBV28,NA,TRBJ1-2,TRBD1
TGTGCCAGCAGTTACCCAGAAATGAACACTGAAGCTTTCTTT,CASSYPEMNTEAFF,TRBV6-6,NA,TRBJ1-1,NA
TGTGCCAGCAGCTTAAACAGGATGAACACTGAAGCTTTCTTT,CASSLNRMNTEAFF,TRBV7-3,NA,TRBJ1-1,NA
TGTGCCAGCAGTCTAGGACTAGCTTGGACAGATACGCAGTATTTT,CASSLGLAWTDTQYF,TRBV2,once,TRBJ2-3,TRBD2
TGTGCCAGTGCGTTCGGACAGGTCAGGCAGCCCCAGCATTTT,CASAFGQVRQPQHF,TRBV19,NA,TRBJ1-5,TRBD1
TGTGCCAGCAGTCCCGAGGACAGGGGATGGACCCAGTACTTC,CASSPEDRGWTQYF,TRBV27,few,TRBJ2-5,TRBD1
TGTGCCATCAGTGAGAGTAGGGGATCCCTCTCCTACGAGCAGTACTTC,CAISESRGSLSYEQYF,TRBV10-3,NA,TRBJ2-7,NA
TGCGCCAGCAGCCCTGGACTAGCCACAGATACGCAGTATTTT,CASSPGLATDTQYF,TRBV4-1,NA,TRBJ2-3,TRBD2
TGTGCCAGAACCGCGGTTTGGGGCAATCAGCCCCAGCATTTT,CARTAVWGNQPQHF,TRBV5-3,NA,TRBJ1-5,NA
TGTGCCAGCAGCGTAGCCCCGACAGTCTCCTACGAGCAGTACTTC,CASSVAPTVSYEQYF,TRBV9,few,TRBJ2-7,NA
TGCGCCACCTCGCGGGGGGGATCAGATACGCAGTATTTT,CATSRGGSDTQYF,TRBV5-1,NA,TRBJ2-3,TRBD2
TGTGCCAGCAGTGCCACCTACAATCAGCCCCAGCATTTT,CASSATYNQPQHF,TRBV25-1,NA,TRBJ1-5,NA
TGTGCCATCAATGAGGGGGCCACCTACGAGCAGTACTTC,CAINEGATYEQYF,TRBV10-3,once,TRBJ2-7,TRBD1
TGTGCCAGCAGTTCTTCTAGAGGGACAGGGGCCTACGAGCAGTACTTC,CASSSSRGTGAYEQYF,TRBV6-2/TRBV6-3,NA,TRBJ2-7,TRBD1
TGTGCCAGCAGCCTGGGCTTGGGACTAGCTGCTAATGAGCAGTTCTTC,CASSLGLGLAANEQFF,TRBV5-4,NA,TRBJ2-1,TRBD2
TGTGCCAGCAGCTCCACAGGGCTGGATTCACCCCTCCACTTT,CASSSTGLDSPLHF,TRBV5-1,once,TRBJ1-6,NA
TGTGCCAGCAGTATAACAGGGAGGGGTGGAAACACCATATATTTT,CASSITGRGGNTIYF,TRBV28,NA,TRBJ1-3,NA
TGTGCCAGCAGCCCGGGGAAGGGAGAACGCGAGCAGTACTTC,CASSPGKGEREQYF,TRBV2,NA,TRBJ2-7,NA
TGTGCCAGCTCACACAGTCCCGGGACAGGGGGCGGTGGCTACACCTTC,CASSHSPGTGGGGYTF,TRBV18,NA,TRBJ1-2,TRBD1
TGTGCCAGCAGCTTCCGGACAGGGGTGGGCTACACCTTC,CASSFRTGVGYTF,TRBV7-2,NA,TRBJ1-2,TRBD1
TGTGCCAGTAGTGTAGCGGGAGGGGTCGCCGGGGAGCTGTTTTTT,CASSVAGGVAGELFF,TRBV19,NA,TRBJ2-2,TRBD2